Below, 15 T cell receptor beta chains from the same sample are listed, as sequenced in a study of human T cells and chemical hapten exposure (dated by TCRdb to about 2021). Preparation of the library involved RACE. Sequencing took place on a NextSeq 500. TCRdb reprocessed the public reads (quality trimming at Q25 with fastp, clone calling with MiXCR) and kept in-frame beta chains. Under each unique CDR3 protein, matching rows form one entry showing the most common genes and DNA. The sample table holds about 93,000 distinct CDR3 sequences, of which about 8.8% were seen once. Approximately 2.9% of the sample comes from the top ten. The sample's time point label, decoded: healthy volunteer bleed at 2 weeks. Total RNA was extracted from unfractionated whole blood collected in Tempus Blood RNA tubes. The sample comprised whole blood. These receptor sequences come from a female donor in good health. Some clones in this sample may be carry-over from other donors' samples.

The rearrangement joins TRBV5-1 to TRBJ1-4; 7 positions match TRBD1. The CDR3 has 15 amino acids. V gave up 0 bases and J gave up 5 bases; unmatched junction bases: 4. Germline-derived CDR1 and CDR2 are SGHRS and YFSETQ. The CDR3 region is CASSLEGQQNEKLFF. CDR3 bases: TGCGCCAGCAGCTTGGAGGGACAGCAGAATGAAAAACTGTTTTTT.

This clonotype was recorded a few times. V and J are TRBV18 and TRBJ2-7, with 8 bases matching TRBD2. Germline trimming cut 10 bases from V and 2 bases from J; bases unmatched to any gene: 7. CDR1 is KGHSH and CDR2 is LQKENI in the germline V gene. This CDR3 has 13 residues. CDR3 sequence reads: CATKLAVTYEQYF. CDR3 coding DNA: TGTGCCACGAAACTAGCGGTTACCTACGAGCAGTACTTC. Full variable domain (rest looked up from reference TRBV18 and TRBJ2-7): NAGVMQNPRHLVRRRGQEARLRCSPMKGHSHVYWYRQLPEEGLKFMVYLQKENIIDESGMPKERFSAEFPKEGPSILRIQQVVRGDSAAYFCATKLAVTYEQYFGPGTRLTVT.

This clonotype has a handful of counts. The chain carries TRBV2 and TRBJ2-1; a possible D gene is TRBD1 (5 bases). The CDR3 is made up of 14 amino acids. With 5 bases removed from V and 6 bases from J, the gap between germline ends came to 14 bases. CDR1 is SNHLY, CDR2 FYNNEI, per germline. CDR3 coding DNA: TGTGCCAGCAGTCCAGGGTCGAAGGGCAATGAGCAGTTCTTC. Translating gives CASSPGSKGNEQFF.

This clonotype was detected a few times. J is TRBJ2-1 and V is TRBV7-2; D could derive from TRBD1 or TRBD2 (6 bases each). The CDR3 consists of 18 residues. V was shortened by 2 bases and J by 0 bases, with 17 bases between the two germline ends. Germline V gene data show CDR1 as SGHTA and CDR2 as FQGNSA. CDR3 sequence (DNA): TGTGCCAGCAGCTTAAGGCTGAGGACGGGGGCCTCCTACAATGAGCAGTTCTTC. As protein: CASSLRLRTGASYNEQFF. Combining the CDR3 with reference TRBV7-2 and TRBJ2-1 gives the whole variable domain GAGVSQSPSNKVTEKGKDVELRCDPISGHTALYWYRQSLGQGLEFLIYFQGNSAPDKSGLPSDRFSAERTGGSVSTLTIQRTQQEDSAVYLCASSLRLRTGASYNEQFFGPGTRLTVL.

The V call is TRBV28, the J call TRBJ1-5; D is undetermined. This CDR3 is built from 15 residues. V gave up 4 bases and J gave up 3 bases, with 13 bases separating them. Germline-derived CDR1 and CDR2 are MDHEN and SYDVKM. CDR3 DNA sequence: TGTGCCAGCAGTTCCTACGTGGACCTCAATCAGCCCCAGCATTTT. Translating gives CASSSYVDLNQPQHF.

This clonotype has at least ten counts. This chain uses TRBV9 with TRBJ1-1; no firm D call. CDR1 is SGDLS, CDR2 YYNGEE, per germline. This CDR3 contains 13 residues. The germline V and J ends were trimmed by 0 bases and 1 base, with 4 bases remaining between them. The CDR3 protein is CASSVAGNTEAFF. The CDR3 DNA is TGTGCCAGCAGCGTAGCCGGGAACACTGAAGCTTTCTTT.

This clonotype occurred a few times. The chain links TRBV20-1 to TRBJ2-2, with 8 positions matching TRBD1. With V trimmed by 0 bases and J by 6 bases, 9 bases remained unmatched. This CDR3 is built from 16 residues. Germline V gene sequence: CDR1 DFQATT, CDR2 SNEGSKA (reference sequence). The CDR3 spells CSARDNRQGAAGELFF. Written as DNA, the CDR3 is TGCAGTGCTAGAGATAATCGGCAGGGGGCCGCCGGGGAGCTGTTTTTT.

This chain connects TRBV15 to TRBJ2-1; D gene uncertain. Trimming shortened V by 2 bases and J by 7 bases, and 6 bases separated the two germline ends. Per the germline V gene, CDR1 is LNHNV and CDR2 is YYDKDF (reference sequence). The CDR3 sequence is 12 residues long. The CDR3 spells CATSRTENEQFF. The DNA of the CDR3 is TGTGCCACCAGCAGAACGGAGAATGAGCAGTTCTTC.

This clonotype was observed at least ten times. V and J are TRBV27 and TRBJ2-3, with 9 bases that match TRBD2. V dropped 5 bases and J dropped 1; count of bases not matched to a gene: 4. In germline, CDR1 is MNHEY, CDR2 SMNVEV (reference sequence). This CDR3 comprises 15 residues. For the CDR3, the DNA is TGTGCCAGCAGTCTTCTAGCGGGACGCACAGATACGCAGTATTTT. Its protein is CASSLLAGRTDTQYF.

V gene TRBV2 combines with J gene TRBJ2-7; possible D gene TRBD2, 6 bases. V dropped 1 base and J dropped 8 bases, with 15 bases sitting between them. The germline gives CDR1 SNHLY, CDR2 FYNNEI. There are 14 residues in the CDR3. CDR3 in DNA: TGTGCCAGCAGTGAAGGAGGACTACCGGGGAAGCAGTACTTC. Amino acid sequence: CASSEGGLPGKQYF.

This clonotype was observed many times. The chain uses TRBV11-3 and TRBJ2-5, with a weak D call TRBD2 (6 bases). The CDR3 runs to 18 residues. The germline gives CDR1 SGHNT, CDR2 YENEEA. Trimming removed 5 bases from V and 2 bases from J, with 24 bases in between. The CDR3 spells CASSLRLEPAEGQETQYF. Here the CDR3 DNA reads TGTGCCAGCAGCCTCAGACTAGAGCCGGCGGAGGGACAAGAGACCCAGTACTTC.

The chain uses TRBV23-1 and TRBJ2-7; no clear D gene. TRBV23-1 is recorded as an ORF, its role being uncertain. This CDR3 spans 14 amino acids. V lost 0 bases and J 1 base, leaving 7 bases between the germline ends. The CDR3 reads CASSQSPRSYEQYF. CDR3 sequence (DNA): TGCGCCAGCAGTCAATCACCCAGATCCTACGAGCAGTACTTC.

This clonotype has ten or more counts. The chain joins TRBV12-3 or TRBV12-4 to TRBJ2-7; TRBD1 aligns across 10 bases. V dropped 6 bases and J dropped 3; count of bases not matched to a gene: 8. The CDR3 sequence is 15 residues long. The CDR3 loop reads CASSLTGQGVYEQYF. In DNA form, the CDR3 reads TGTGCCAGCAGCCTGACCGGACAGGGGGTCTACGAGCAGTACTTC.

The rearrangement joins TRBV7-8 to TRBJ2-5; no reliable D call. Germline CDR1 SGHVS, CDR2 FQNEAQ. Trimming removed 5 bases from V and 1 base from J, with 11 bases in between. The CDR3 runs 14 residues. The DNA of the CDR3 is TGTGCCAGCAGCCAAGTGGGTCTCCAAGAGACCCAGTACTTC. As protein: CASSQVGLQETQYF.

This chain joins TRBV14 and TRBJ2-2; D is unclear. The V end lost 1 base, the J end lost 4 bases, and 10 bases lay between the germline ends. Germline CDR1 and CDR2: SGHDN and FVKESK. This CDR3 has 15 amino acids. CDR3 DNA sequence: TGTGCCAGCAGCCAAGTGGGTTGGCCCACCGGGGAGCTGTTTTTT. Encoded protein: CASSQVGWPTGELFF.